This T cell receptor beta chain was sequenced during a study of cytomegalovirus exposure and HLA in healthy donors. Study in general: Unique TCRs numbering some 77 million, obtained from HLA-typed donors, made up an early data release. Study-level points and caveats: Researchers had no immune exposure information except CMV serostatus available. Upon later analysis, HLA-associated TCR beta chains proved more clonally expanded than other, equally common chains.

Amplification used 60 Vbeta primers and 13 Jbeta primers. Sequenced by immunoSEQ multiplex PCR; TCRdb stores in-frame clones only, minus some. Altogether 100,000 to 150,000 clones are present, approximately 83% being singletons, with the ten largest covering about 3.7%. As concerns this clone: Antigen specificity is unknown.

The sequencing sample was made of PBMCs. This TCR was sampled from a woman aged 40 to 50 in good health and CMV-seropositive.

The CDR3 spells CASSLERTTYEQYF. CDR3 in DNA: TGCGCCAGCAGCTTGGAGCGCACGACCTACGAGCAGTACTTC. This sequence joins TRBV5-1 and TRBJ2-7; no clear D gene. Germline values: CDR1 SGHRS, CDR2 YFSETQ. Trimming left V 0 bases short and J 2 bases short, with 9 bases between. CDR3 size: 14 residues.